This T cell receptor beta chain stems from a study of blood T cell repertoires in COVID-19. Study summary: The origin of the acute and convalescent COVID-19 samples was the United States, Italy and Spain. Sample material is recorded as cDNA or gDNA derived from T cells, B-cell-depleted T cells, or PBMCs.

Study processing details: Amplification of reference gene primers was used by the study to estimate nucleated cell counts. TCRdb keeps only in-frame clones here, not all; method: immunoSEQ multiplex PCR. V, J and clone size are those of that table, while D and trimming were read from the DNA. The table records approximately 150,000 clones, about 85% of them present only once. This clone was counted once. This TCR was sampled from a human donor with acute or convalescent COVID-19. The donor label of this sample is uncertain. Sequenced sample: peripheral blood.

DNA for the CDR3: TGTGCCAGCAGCGTGAGCTCTGGAAACACCATATATTTT. It translates to CASSVSSGNTIYF. V usage is TRBV7-9 and J usage is TRBJ1-3; D unresolved. Looked up from germline, CDR1 is SEHNR and CDR2 is FQNEAQ (reference sequence). The CDR3 is 13 amino acids. V lost 5 bases and J 0 bases, leaving 5 bases between the germline ends.